This T cell receptor beta chain was sequenced for a study of blood T cell repertoires in COVID-19. Authors' processing steps: Quantification of nucleated cells was approximated via reference gene primer amplification. Some clones are missing from TCRdb's copy, which holds only in-frame ones; the method was immunoSEQ multiplex PCR. V, J and clone size were drawn from that table, and D and trimming were deduced from the DNA. The sample holds over 400,000 clones, 80% to 90% seen once. The CDR3 loop spans 16 amino acids. The sample taken for sequencing was peripheral blood. The TCR comes from a young woman with active or convalescent COVID-19. This chain connects TRBV21-1 to TRBJ2-7; TRBD2, the D gene given by the table, was not confirmed from the DNA. TRBV21-1 is assigned pseudogene status. The CDR3: CASSKEAGGSGFEQYF. CDR3 DNA sequence: TGTGCCAGCAGCAAAGAGGCGGGGGGCTCGGGGTTCGAGCAGTACTTC.